This T cell receptor (beta chain) was obtained from a study of T cell repertoires in cytomegalovirus infection. TCRdb processed the reads anew with MiXCR; each CDR3 protein has one entry. This sample has some 150,000 distinct CDR3 sequences; about a quarter occur once, and the top ten carry 11%. Findings and caveats of the study: Summed frequency of public TCR beta families distinguished CMV carriers with the relevant HLA.

In regard to this clonotype: Its cognate antigen is unknown.

With 3 bases removed from V and 2 bases from J, the gap between germline ends came to 8 bases. CDR1 and CDR2 from the germline V gene are SGHDT and YYEEEE. The CDR3 is 14 amino acids. This receptor was identified in a human donor in good health (CMV status not recorded). Some clones in this sample may be carry-over from other donors' samples. Sequenced sample: PBMCs. The chain is built from TRBV5-6 and TRBJ2-2, with D possibly being TRBD1 (6 bases). The CDR3 is CASSSGQNTGELFF. The CDR3 nucleotides read TGTGCCAGCAGCTCGGGACAAAACACCGGGGAGCTGTTTTTT.